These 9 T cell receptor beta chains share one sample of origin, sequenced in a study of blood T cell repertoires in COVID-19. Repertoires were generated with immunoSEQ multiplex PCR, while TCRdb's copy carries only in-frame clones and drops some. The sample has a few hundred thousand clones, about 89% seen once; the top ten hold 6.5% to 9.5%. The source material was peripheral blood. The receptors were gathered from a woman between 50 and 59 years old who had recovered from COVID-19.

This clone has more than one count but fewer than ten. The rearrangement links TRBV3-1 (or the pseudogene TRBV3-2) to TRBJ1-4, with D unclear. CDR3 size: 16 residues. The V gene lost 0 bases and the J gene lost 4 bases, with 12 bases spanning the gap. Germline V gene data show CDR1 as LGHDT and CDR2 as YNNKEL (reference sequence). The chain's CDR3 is CASSQEGAARNEKLFF. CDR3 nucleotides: TGTGCCAGCAGCCAAGAGGGAGCGGCACGTAATGAAAAACTGTTTTTT.

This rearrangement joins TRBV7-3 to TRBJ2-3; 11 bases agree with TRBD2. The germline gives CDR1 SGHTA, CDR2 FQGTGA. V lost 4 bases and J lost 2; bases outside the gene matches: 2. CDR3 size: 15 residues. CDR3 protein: CASSSLAGATDTQYF. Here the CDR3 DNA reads TGTGCCAGCAGCTCACTAGCGGGAGCCACAGATACGCAGTATTTT.

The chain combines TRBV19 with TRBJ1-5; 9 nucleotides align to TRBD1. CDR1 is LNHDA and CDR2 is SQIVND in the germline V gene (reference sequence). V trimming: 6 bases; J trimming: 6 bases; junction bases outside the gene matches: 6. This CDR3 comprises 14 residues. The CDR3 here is CASSPGQGTQPQHF. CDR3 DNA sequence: TGTGCCAGTAGCCCGGGACAGGGAACTCAGCCCCAGCATTTT. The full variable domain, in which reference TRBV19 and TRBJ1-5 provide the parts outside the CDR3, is DGGITQSPKYLFRKEGQNVTLSCEQNLNHDAMYWYRQDPGQGLRLIYYSQIVNDFQKGDIAEGYSVSREKKESFPLTVTSAQKNPTAFYLCASSPGQGTQPQHFGDGTRLSIL.

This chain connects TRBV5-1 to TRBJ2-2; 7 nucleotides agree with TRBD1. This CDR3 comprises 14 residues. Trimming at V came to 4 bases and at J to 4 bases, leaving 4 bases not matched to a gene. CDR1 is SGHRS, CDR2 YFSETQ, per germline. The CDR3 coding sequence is TGCGCCAGCAGCCAAGGGACAGTCACCGGGGAGCTGTTTTTT. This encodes CASSQGTVTGELFF.

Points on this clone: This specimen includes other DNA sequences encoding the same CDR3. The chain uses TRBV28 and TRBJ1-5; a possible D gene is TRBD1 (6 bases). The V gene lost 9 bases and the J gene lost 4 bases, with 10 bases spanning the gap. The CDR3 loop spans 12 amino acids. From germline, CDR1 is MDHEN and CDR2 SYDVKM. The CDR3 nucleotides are TGTGCCAGTAGGGGGAGTAATCAGCCCCAGCATTTT. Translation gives CASRGSNQPQHF.

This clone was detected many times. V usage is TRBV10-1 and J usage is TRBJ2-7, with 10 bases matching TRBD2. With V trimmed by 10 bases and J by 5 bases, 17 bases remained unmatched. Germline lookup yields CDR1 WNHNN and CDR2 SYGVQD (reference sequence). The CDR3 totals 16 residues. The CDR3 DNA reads TGCGCCACCCTAAAACGAGCTAGCGGGAGTAGCAACGAGCAGTACTTC. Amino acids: CATLKRASGSSNEQYF.

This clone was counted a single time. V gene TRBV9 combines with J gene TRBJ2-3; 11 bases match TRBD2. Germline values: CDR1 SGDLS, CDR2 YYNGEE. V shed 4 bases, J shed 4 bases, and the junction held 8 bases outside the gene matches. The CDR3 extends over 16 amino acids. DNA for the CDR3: TGTGCCAGCAGCTTCACTAGCGGGAGAACATCAGATACGCAGTATTTT. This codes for CASSFTSGRTSDTQYF.

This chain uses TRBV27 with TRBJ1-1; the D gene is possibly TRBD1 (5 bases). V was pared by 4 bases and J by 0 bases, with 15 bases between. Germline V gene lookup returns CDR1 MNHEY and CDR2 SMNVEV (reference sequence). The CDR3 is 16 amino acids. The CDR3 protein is CASSSYGGTLNTEAFF. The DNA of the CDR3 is TGTGCCAGCAGTTCCTACGGGGGTACCCTGAACACTGAAGCTTTCTTT.

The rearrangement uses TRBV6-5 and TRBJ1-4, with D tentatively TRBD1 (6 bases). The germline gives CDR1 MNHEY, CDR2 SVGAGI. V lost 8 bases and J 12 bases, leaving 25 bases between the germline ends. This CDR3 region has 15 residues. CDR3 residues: CASQKIGQHHPELFF. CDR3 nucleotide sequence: TGTGCCAGCCAAAAGATCGGACAGCACCACCCAGAACTGTTTTTT.